This entry lists 25 T cell receptor beta chains sequenced from one sample in a study of CD8+ T cells in alopecia areata. Described treatment: oral pan-JAK inhibitor, 5-10 mg twice daily. Extraction and reverse transcription of RNA yielded cDNA as the sequencing template. Produced via immunoSEQ multiplex PCR; TCRdb's table is partial and in-frame only. The sample has around 200,000 clones; roughly 53% are singletons. Here the sequenced sample was CD8+ T cells sorted from blood, taken at week 24, from a patient treated with tofacitinib. These receptors were taken from a human donor with alopecia areata.

This chain uses TRBV28 with TRBJ2-1; a possible D gene is TRBD1 (5 bases). Between the trimmed V and J ends, which lost 2 bases and 15 bases, there was a span of 8 bases. The CDR3 is made up of 10 amino acids. Germline CDR1 reads MDHEN; CDR2 reads SYDVKM. The CDR3 nucleotides read TGTGCCAGCAGTTTAAAGGGGTGGTTCTTC. It is translated as CASSLKGWFF.

This chain joins TRBV5-1 and TRBJ1-4; TRBD1 aligns across 8 bases. CDR3 length equals 14 residues. The V and J ends lost 4 bases and 14 bases, in that order; junction bases with no gene match: 13. Germline CDR1 reads SGHRS; CDR2 reads YFSETQ. The CDR3 nucleotides are TGCGCCAGCAGCACGGGACAGGATAATGATGGGCTGTTTTTT. This codes for CASSTGQDNDGLFF.

The CDR3 here is CASSEGPAGGTYEQYF. CDR3 in DNA: TGTGCCAGCAGTGAAGGCCCAGCGGGGGGTACCTACGAGCAGTACTTC. This chain joins TRBV6-1 and TRBJ2-7, with 9 nucleotides matching TRBD2. This CDR3 contains 16 residues. Germline CDR1 MNHNS, CDR2 SASEGT. The J segment lost 2 bases and the V segment lost 1 base, leaving 6 bases of the junction unmatched.

The chain employs TRBV9 and TRBJ2-2; D gene uncertain. CDR1 is SGDLS and CDR2 is YYNGEE in the germline V gene. The CDR3 has 12 residues. The V and J ends lost 1 base and 6 bases respectively, with 4 bases between them. The CDR3 nucleotides are TGTGCCAGCAGCGTATTCTCCGGGGAGCTGTTTTTT. It is translated as CASSVFSGELFF.

This clone was observed a few times. This sequence joins TRBV13 and TRBJ2-5, with 9 bases that match TRBD1. J was trimmed by 5 bases and V by 3 bases; bases with no gene match: 4. Germline CDR1 reads PRHDT; CDR2 reads FYEKMQ (reference sequence). The CDR3 sequence is 14 residues long. The CDR3 bases are TGTGCCAGCAGCTTGGGACAGGGCGGGGAGACCCAGTACTTC. Residues: CASSLGQGGETQYF.

The chain employs TRBV14 and TRBJ1-1; D is unclear. The CDR3 loop spans 12 amino acids. V was cut by 5 bases and J by 10 bases, with 14 bases left in between. Looked up from germline, CDR1 is SGHDN and CDR2 is FVKESK. CDR3: CASSLTTKGAFF. The DNA for the CDR3 is TGTGCCAGCAGCTTGACCACTAAGGGAGCTTTCTTT.

The V gene is TRBV4-2, the J gene TRBJ2-5; tentatively, D is TRBD1 or TRBD2 (6 bases each). V lost 1 base to trimming and J lost 3 bases, with 15 bases between them. The CDR3 loop spans 16 amino acids. Germline lookup yields CDR1 LGHNA and CDR2 YNFKEQ. CDR3 region: CASSQAAVGGEETQYF. The CDR3 coding sequence is TGTGCCAGCAGCCAAGCCGCCGTGGGGGGCGAAGAGACCCAGTACTTC.

The chain joins TRBV6-1 to TRBJ2-7; no firm D call. Germline V CDR1 and CDR2: MNHNS, SASEGT. This CDR3 contains 14 residues. V shed 0 bases and J shed 3 bases, with 9 bases lying between them. CDR3 residues: CASSEATLGYEQYF. The CDR3 region has the DNA TGTGCCAGCAGTGAAGCGACCTTGGGCTACGAGCAGTACTTC.

The rearrangement uses TRBV7-9 and TRBJ1-4; possible D gene TRBD1, 5 bases. V gave up 8 bases and J gave up 7 bases, with 8 bases separating them. The CDR3 sequence is 11 residues long. CDR1 is SEHNR, CDR2 FQNEAQ, per germline (reference sequence). The CDR3: CASGGTEKLFF. Here the CDR3 DNA reads TGTGCCAGCGGGGGGACTGAAAAACTGTTTTTT. Together with reference TRBV7-9 and TRBJ1-4, the CDR3 gives the full variable domain: DTGVSQNPRHKITKRGQNVTFRCDPISEHNRLYWYRQTLGQGPEFLTYFQNEAQLEKSRLLSDRFSAERPKGSFSTLEIQRTEQGDSAMYLCASGGTEKLFFGSGTQLSVL.

This sequence joins TRBV29-1 and TRBJ2-1; 7 bases map to TRBD2. The CDR3 runs 12 residues. Looked up from germline, CDR1 is SQVTM and CDR2 is ANQGSEA. The junction had 4 bases not matched to a gene; V was cut back by 3 bases and J by 8 bases. As DNA, the CDR3 is TGCAGCGTTGAGGCGGGGGAGGATGAGCAGTTCTTC. Protein: CSVEAGEDEQFF.

This clone has a handful of counts. CDR3 in amino acids: CASSLRRWDTEAFF. CDR3 nucleotides: TGTGCCAGCAGCTTGAGGCGTTGGGACACTGAAGCTTTCTTT. The chain is built from TRBV11-2 and TRBJ1-1; D is unclear. This CDR3 comprises 14 residues. The germline V gene encodes CDR1 SGHAT and CDR2 FQNNGV. Trimming took 3 bases from V and 3 from J, leaving 11 bases between them.

A single count supports this clone. The chain couples TRBV9 to TRBJ1-1; 8 positions agree with TRBD1. The CDR3 totals 15 residues. The germline V gene encodes CDR1 SGDLS and CDR2 YYNGEE. V lost 2 bases to trimming and J lost 6 bases; unmatched junction nucleotides: 9. Here the CDR3 reads CASSVGDRLYPEAFF. The CDR3 DNA sequence: TGTGCCAGCAGCGTTGGGGACAGGCTTTACCCTGAAGCTTTCTTT. Full variable domain (missing parts from reference TRBV9 and TRBJ1-1): DSGVTQTPKHLITATGQRVTLRCSPRSGDLSVYWYQQSLDQGLQFLIQYYNGEERAKGNILERFSAQQFPDLHSELNLSSLELGDSALYFCASSVGDRLYPEAFFGQGTRLTVV.

The chain uses TRBV7-9 and TRBJ2-7; D is unresolved. CDR3 length: 14 amino acids. Germline CDR1 SEHNR, CDR2 FQNEAQ (reference sequence). The ends were cut back, 4 bases at V and 0 bases at J, with 10 bases in the middle. Here the CDR3 DNA reads TGTGCCAGCAGCTATCAATCGGGCTCCTACGAGCAGTACTTC. Translating gives CASSYQSGSYEQYF.

On this clone: This specimen includes other DNA sequences encoding the same CDR3. The J gene is TRBJ1-1, the V gene TRBV30; no definite D call. Germline V gene lookup returns CDR1 GTSNPN and CDR2 SVGIG (reference sequence). The length of the CDR3 is 11 residues. V dropped 5 bases and J dropped 2 bases, with 6 bases sitting between them. The CDR3 reads CAWGRNTEAFF. CDR3 in DNA: TGTGCCTGGGGACGCAACACTGAAGCTTTCTTT. Variable domain in full (rest from reference TRBV30 and TRBJ1-1): SQTIHQWPATLVQPVGSPLSLECTVEGTSNPNLYWYRQAAGRGLQLLFYSVGIGQISSEVPQNLSASRPQDRQFILSSKKLLLSDSGFYLCAWGRNTEAFFGQGTRLTVV.

This clone was seen more than once but under ten times. The J gene is TRBJ1-1, the V gene TRBV5-6; D call uncertain. From germline, CDR1 is SGHDT and CDR2 YYEEEE. Trimming cost V 2 bases and J 7 bases, with 12 bases left between them. The CDR3 spans 13 residues. The CDR3 loop reads CASSFVGGSEAFF. The DNA of the CDR3 is TGTGCCAGCAGCTTCGTGGGTGGGAGTGAAGCTTTCTTT.

The V call is TRBV9, the J call TRBJ1-6, with 9 bases matching TRBD1. V was pared by 3 bases and J by 6 bases, with 4 bases of the junction left unmatched. In germline, CDR1 is SGDLS, CDR2 YYNGEE. The length of the CDR3 is 15 residues. CDR3 protein: CASSDPGQGNSPLHF. Here the CDR3 DNA reads TGTGCCAGCAGCGATCCGGGACAGGGTAATTCACCCCTCCACTTT.

This chain links TRBV7-2 with TRBJ2-1, with TRBD2 matching 9 bases. CDR1 and CDR2 from the germline V gene are SGHTA and FQGNSA. The CDR3 loop spans 16 amino acids. V lost 5 bases to trimming and J lost 4 bases; unmatched junction nucleotides: 9. CDR3 sequence: CASSLSSGETYNEQFF. In nucleotides, the CDR3 is TGTGCCAGCAGCCTTTCTAGCGGGGAAACATACAATGAGCAGTTCTTC. Filled out from reference TRBV7-2 and TRBJ2-1, the complete variable domain reads GAGVSQSPSNKVTEKGKDVELRCDPISGHTALYWYRQSLGQGLEFLIYFQGNSAPDKSGLPSDRFSAERTGGSVSTLTIQRTQQEDSAVYLCASSLSSGETYNEQFFGPGTRLTVL.

The genes are TRBV2 and TRBJ2-3, with 8 bases fitting TRBD2. Germline-derived CDR1 and CDR2 are SNHLY and FYNNEI. After removal of 6 bases from V and 4 bases from J, the junction contained 3 bases not matched to a gene. CDR3 size: 13 residues. In DNA, the CDR3 is TGTGCCAGCAGCGGACTAGCCCCAGATACGCAGTATTTT. Encoded protein: CASSGLAPDTQYF.

The chain joins TRBV2 to TRBJ2-3, with D perhaps TRBD1 (5 bases). There are 15 residues in the CDR3. Trimming cost V 4 bases and J 0 bases, with 11 bases left between them. The germline V gene has CDR1 SNHLY and CDR2 FYNNEI. In nucleotides, the CDR3 is TGTGCCAGCAGTGGTTCAGGGATTAGCACAGATACGCAGTATTTT. This encodes CASSGSGISTDTQYF.

The chain carries TRBV30 and TRBJ2-1; D is possibly TRBD1 (6 bases). The CDR3 has 16 residues. CDR1 GTSNPN and CDR2 SVGIG come from the germline V gene (reference sequence). Trimming stripped 0 bases from V and 7 bases from J, with 19 bases between. CDR3 in amino acids: CAWSVRIAGGWNEQFF. The CDR3 DNA follows: TGTGCCTGGAGTGTACGGATAGCTGGGGGCTGGAATGAGCAGTTCTTC.

This chain uses TRBV29-1 with TRBJ2-7; no firm D call. The CDR3 totals 15 residues. V lost 3 bases and J 3 bases, leaving 18 bases between the germline ends. Germline lookup yields CDR1 SQVTM and CDR2 ANQGSEA. The chain's CDR3 is CSVEVVGQSFYEQYF. The CDR3 region has the DNA TGCAGCGTTGAGGTCGTAGGCCAGTCCTTCTACGAGCAGTACTTC.

The chain carries TRBV6-5 and TRBJ2-5; D perhaps matches TRBD1 (6 bases). In germline, CDR1 is MNHEY, CDR2 SVGAGI. The CDR3 loop spans 15 amino acids. The ends were cut back, 2 bases at V and 5 bases at J, with 15 bases in the middle. CDR3 sequence reads: CASSYDRDKWETQYF. The CDR3 nucleotides are TGTGCCAGCAGTTACGACCGGGACAAGTGGGAGACCCAGTACTTC.

The chain is built from TRBV28 and TRBJ2-3; 7 bases map to TRBD2. After removal of 4 bases from V and 3 bases from J, the junction contained 4 bases not matched to a gene. CDR3 length: 14 residues. The germline CDR1 and CDR2 sequences are MDHEN and SYDVKM. CDR3 in amino acids: CASSSGRGTDTQYF. In DNA form, the CDR3 reads TGTGCCAGCAGTTCGGGGCGGGGGACAGATACGCAGTATTTT. Full variable domain (missing parts from reference TRBV28 and TRBJ2-3): DVKVTQSSRYLVKRTGEKVFLECVQDMDHENMFWYRQDPGLGLRLIYFSYDVKMKEKGDIPEGYSVSREKKERFSLILESASTNQTSMYLCASSSGRGTDTQYFGPGTRLTVL.

The rearrangement links TRBV10-2 to TRBJ1-1, with TRBD1 matching 10 bases. With V trimmed by 6 bases and J by 5 bases, 9 bases remained unmatched. This CDR3 spans 15 amino acids. Germline assignment: CDR1 WSHSY and CDR2 SAAADI. The CDR3 sequence: CASSRSGDRGTEAFF. The CDR3 DNA reads as TGCGCCAGCAGCCGGTCGGGGGACAGGGGAACTGAAGCTTTCTTT.

The chain employs TRBV2 and TRBJ2-5; D gene unclear. CDR1 is SNHLY and CDR2 is FYNNEI in the germline V gene. The CDR3 is made up of 13 amino acids. V shed 5 bases and J shed 5 bases, with 12 bases lying between them. The CDR3 DNA sequence: TGTGCCAGCAGTTTAACGGTGGGGGAGACCCAGTACTTC. Its translation is CASSLTVGETQYF. Full variable domain (remainder filled in from reference TRBV2 and TRBJ2-5): EPEVTQTPSHQVTQMGQEVILRCVPISNHLYFYWYRQILGQKVEFLVSFYNNEISEKSEIFDDQFSVERPDGSNFTLKIRSTKLEDSAMYFCASSLTVGETQYFGPGTRLLVL.